This TCR beta chain was sequenced in a study of neurological immune-mediated disorders. V gave up 5 bases and J gave up 4 bases, with 20 bases separating them. CDR1 is SEHNR and CDR2 is FQNEAQ in the germline V gene (reference sequence). This CDR3 has 16 residues. This clonotype was seen repeatedly, ten times or more. The yield of each sequencing run was over 160 million TCR-beta sequences from 15-18 subjects. One entry per CDR3 protein results from TCRdb running MiXCR on the 5' RACE reads. This sample has fewer than 25,000 distinct CDR3 sequences; 10% occur once, and the top ten carry roughly 20%. The unsorted libraries originated from 2 million PBMCs kept at -80 C.

The sequence came from a woman aged 60-75 years with HTLV-1-associated myelopathy (HAM/TSP). Sequenced sample: PBMCs. This sequence joins TRBV7-9 and TRBJ2-5; D remains ambiguous. The CDR3 sequence is CASSLWLGTRLETQYF. The CDR3 DNA is TGTGCCAGCAGCCTTTGGCTTGGAACCCGCTTAGAGACCCAGTACTTC.